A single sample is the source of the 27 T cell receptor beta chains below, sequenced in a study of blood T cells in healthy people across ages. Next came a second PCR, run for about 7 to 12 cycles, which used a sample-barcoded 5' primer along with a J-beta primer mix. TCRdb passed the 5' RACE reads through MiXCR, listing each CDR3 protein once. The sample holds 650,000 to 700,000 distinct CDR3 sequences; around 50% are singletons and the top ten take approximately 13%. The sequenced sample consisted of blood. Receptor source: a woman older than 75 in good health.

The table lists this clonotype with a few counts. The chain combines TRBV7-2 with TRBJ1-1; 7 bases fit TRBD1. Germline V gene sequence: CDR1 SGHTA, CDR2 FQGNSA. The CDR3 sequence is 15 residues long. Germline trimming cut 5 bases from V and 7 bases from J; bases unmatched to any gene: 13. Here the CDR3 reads CASSLTTGVRSEAFF. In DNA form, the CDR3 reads TGTGCCAGCAGCCTAACCACAGGGGTGCGTAGTGAAGCTTTCTTT.

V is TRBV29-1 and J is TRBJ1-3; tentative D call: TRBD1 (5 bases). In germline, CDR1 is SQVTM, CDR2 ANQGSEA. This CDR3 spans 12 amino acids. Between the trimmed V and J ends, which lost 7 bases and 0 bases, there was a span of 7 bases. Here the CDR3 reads CSGRGSGNTIYF. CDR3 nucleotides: TGCAGCGGGAGGGGCTCTGGAAACACCATATATTTT.

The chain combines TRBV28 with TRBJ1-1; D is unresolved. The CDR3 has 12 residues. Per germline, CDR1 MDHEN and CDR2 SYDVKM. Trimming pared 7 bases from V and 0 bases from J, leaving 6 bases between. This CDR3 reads CASKALNTEAFF. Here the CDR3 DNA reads TGTGCCAGCAAGGCCCTGAACACTGAAGCTTTCTTT.

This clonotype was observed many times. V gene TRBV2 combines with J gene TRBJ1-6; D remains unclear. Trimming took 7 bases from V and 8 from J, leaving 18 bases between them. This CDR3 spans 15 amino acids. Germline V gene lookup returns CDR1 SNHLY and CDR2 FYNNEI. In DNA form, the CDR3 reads TGTGCCAGCAATGGAGAAGTTCTCTTGGATTCACCCCTCCACTTT. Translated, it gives CASNGEVLLDSPLHF.

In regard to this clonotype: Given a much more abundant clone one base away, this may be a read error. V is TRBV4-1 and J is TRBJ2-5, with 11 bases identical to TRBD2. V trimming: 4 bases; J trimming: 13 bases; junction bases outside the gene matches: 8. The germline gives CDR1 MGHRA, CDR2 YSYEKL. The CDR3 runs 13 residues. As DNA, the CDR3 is TGCGCCAGCAGCCCCCTGGGACTAGCGGCCACGTACTTC. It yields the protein CASSPLGLAATYF.

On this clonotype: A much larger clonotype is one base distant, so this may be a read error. The CDR3 nucleotides are TGTGCCAGCAGTGTAGACAGGGCAGATGCGCAGTATTTT. Residues: CASSVDRADAQYF. The genes are TRBV2 and TRBJ2-3, with 7 bases aligning to TRBD1. Germline values: CDR1 SNHLY, CDR2 FYNNEI. The length of the CDR3 is 13 residues.

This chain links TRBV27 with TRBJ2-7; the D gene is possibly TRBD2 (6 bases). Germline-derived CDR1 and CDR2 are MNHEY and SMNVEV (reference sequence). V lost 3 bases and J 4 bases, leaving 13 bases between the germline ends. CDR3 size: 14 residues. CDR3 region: CASSFGGVEYEQYF. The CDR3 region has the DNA TGTGCCAGCAGTTTTGGAGGGGTCGAATACGAGCAGTACTTC.

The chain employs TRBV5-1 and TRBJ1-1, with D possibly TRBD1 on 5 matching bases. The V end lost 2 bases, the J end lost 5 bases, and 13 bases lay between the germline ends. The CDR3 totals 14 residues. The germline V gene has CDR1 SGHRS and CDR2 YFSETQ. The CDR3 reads CASSLQPAGTEAFF. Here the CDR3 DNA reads TGCGCCAGCAGCTTACAGCCAGCAGGGACTGAAGCTTTCTTT.

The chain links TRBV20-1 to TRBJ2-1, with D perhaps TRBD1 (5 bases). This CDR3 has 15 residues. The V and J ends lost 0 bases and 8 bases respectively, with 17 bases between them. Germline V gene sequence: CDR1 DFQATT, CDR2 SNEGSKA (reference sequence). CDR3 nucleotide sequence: TGCAGTGCTAGAGATCCAGGGTCCGGTTTCGATGAGCAGTTCTTC. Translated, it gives CSARDPGSGFDEQFF.

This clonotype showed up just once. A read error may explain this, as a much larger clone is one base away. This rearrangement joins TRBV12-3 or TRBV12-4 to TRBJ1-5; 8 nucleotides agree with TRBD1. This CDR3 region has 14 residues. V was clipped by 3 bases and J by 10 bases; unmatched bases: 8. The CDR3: CASSFQGAIAPQHF. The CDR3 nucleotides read TGTGCCAGCAGTTTCCAGGGGGCAATCGCCCCCCAGCATTTT.

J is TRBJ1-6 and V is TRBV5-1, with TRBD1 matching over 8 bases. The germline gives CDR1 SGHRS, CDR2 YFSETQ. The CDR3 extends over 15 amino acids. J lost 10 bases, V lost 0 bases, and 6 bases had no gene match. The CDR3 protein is CASSLDRTGQSPLHF. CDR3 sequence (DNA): TGCGCCAGCAGCTTGGATCGGACAGGGCAGTCACCCCTCCACTTT.

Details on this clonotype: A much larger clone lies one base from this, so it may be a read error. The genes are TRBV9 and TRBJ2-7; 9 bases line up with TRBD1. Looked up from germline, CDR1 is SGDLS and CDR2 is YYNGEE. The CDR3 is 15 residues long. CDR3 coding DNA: TGTGTCAGCAGCCCAGAGGGGACAGGGACCTACGAGCAGTACTTC. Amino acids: CVSSPEGTGTYEQYF.

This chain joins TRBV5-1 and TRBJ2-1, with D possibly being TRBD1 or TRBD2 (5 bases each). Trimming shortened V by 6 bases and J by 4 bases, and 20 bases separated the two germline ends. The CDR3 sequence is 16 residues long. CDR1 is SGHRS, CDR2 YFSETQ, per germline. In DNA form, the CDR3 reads TGCGCCAGCAAGGGTGTTGGGGGAAATCCTTACAATGAGCAGTTCTTC. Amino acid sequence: CASKGVGGNPYNEQFF.

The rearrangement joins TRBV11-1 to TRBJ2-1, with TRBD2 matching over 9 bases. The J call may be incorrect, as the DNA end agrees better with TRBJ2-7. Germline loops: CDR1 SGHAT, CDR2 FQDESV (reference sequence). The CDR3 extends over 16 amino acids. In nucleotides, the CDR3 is TGTGCCAGCAGCGGCAGCGGGGGGCCGTCCTACAATGAGCAGTACTTC. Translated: CASSGSGGPSYNEQYF.

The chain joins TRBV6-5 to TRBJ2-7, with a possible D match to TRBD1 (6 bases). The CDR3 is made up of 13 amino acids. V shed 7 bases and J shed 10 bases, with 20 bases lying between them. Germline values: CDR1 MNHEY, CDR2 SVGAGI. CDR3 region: CASKTQGIQAQYF. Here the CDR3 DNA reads TGTGCCAGCAAAACACAGGGTATTCAGGCCCAGTACTTC.

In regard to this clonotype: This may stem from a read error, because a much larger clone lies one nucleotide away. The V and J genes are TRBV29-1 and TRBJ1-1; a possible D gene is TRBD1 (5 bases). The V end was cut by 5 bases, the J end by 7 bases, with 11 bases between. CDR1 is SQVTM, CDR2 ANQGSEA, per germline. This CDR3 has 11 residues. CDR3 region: CSVRHTGEAFF. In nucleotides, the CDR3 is TGCAGCGTTCGGCACACAGGTGAAGCTTTCTTT. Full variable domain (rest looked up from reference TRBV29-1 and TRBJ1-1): SAVISQKPSRDICQRGTSLTIQCQVDSQVTMMFWYRQQPGQSLTLIATANQGSEATYESGFVIDKFPISRPNLTFSTLTVSNMSPEDSSIYLCSVRHTGEAFFGQGTRLTVV.

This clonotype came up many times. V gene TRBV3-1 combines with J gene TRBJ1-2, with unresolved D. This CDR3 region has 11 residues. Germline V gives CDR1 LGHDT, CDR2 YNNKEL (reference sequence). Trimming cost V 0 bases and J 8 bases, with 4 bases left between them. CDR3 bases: TGTGCCAGCAGCCAAGAATCGGGCTACACCTTC. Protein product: CASSQESGYTF.

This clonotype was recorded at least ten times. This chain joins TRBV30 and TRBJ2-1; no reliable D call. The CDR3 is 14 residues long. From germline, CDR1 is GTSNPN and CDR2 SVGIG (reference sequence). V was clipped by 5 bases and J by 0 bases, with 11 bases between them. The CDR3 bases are TGTGCCTGGGCAGTCTTTAGCTCCTACAATGAGCAGTTCTTC. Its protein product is CAWAVFSSYNEQFF.

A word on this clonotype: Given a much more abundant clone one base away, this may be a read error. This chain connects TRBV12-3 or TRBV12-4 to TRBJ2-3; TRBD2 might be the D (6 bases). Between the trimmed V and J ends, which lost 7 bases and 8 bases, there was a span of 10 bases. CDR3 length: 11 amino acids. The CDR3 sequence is CASTEAGTQYF. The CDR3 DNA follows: TGTGCCAGCACTGAAGCGGGTACGCAGTATTTT.

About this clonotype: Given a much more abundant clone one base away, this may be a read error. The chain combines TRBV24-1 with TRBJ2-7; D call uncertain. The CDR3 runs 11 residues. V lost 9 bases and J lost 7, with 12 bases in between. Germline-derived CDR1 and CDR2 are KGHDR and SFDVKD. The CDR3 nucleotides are TGTGCCACCGTACAGAACAATGAGCAGTACTTC. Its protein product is CATVQNNEQYF.

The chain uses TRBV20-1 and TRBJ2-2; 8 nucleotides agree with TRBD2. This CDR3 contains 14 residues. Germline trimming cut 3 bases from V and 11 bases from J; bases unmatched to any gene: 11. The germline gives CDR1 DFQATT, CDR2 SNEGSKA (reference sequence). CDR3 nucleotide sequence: TGCAGTGCTAGGGACGGGAGGGGCATCTCCGAGCTGTTTTTT. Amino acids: CSARDGRGISELFF.

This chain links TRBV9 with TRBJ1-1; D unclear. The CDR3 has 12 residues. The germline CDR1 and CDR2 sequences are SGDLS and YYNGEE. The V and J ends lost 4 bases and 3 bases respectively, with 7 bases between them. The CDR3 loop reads CASSPLDTEAFF. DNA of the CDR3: TGTGCCAGCAGCCCCTTGGACACTGAAGCTTTCTTT.

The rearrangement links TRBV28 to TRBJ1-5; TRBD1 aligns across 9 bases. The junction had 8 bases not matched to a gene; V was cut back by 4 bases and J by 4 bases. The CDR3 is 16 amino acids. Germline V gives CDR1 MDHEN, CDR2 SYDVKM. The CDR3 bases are TGTGCCAGCAGTTCCCAGCCCGGGACAGGGAATCAGCCCCAGCATTTT. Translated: CASSSQPGTGNQPQHF.

For the CDR3, the DNA is TGTGCCAGCGACGATGGGACATCAGATACGCAGTATTTT. It is translated as CASDDGTSDTQYF. J is TRBJ2-3 and V is TRBV2; D is perhaps TRBD1 (6 bases). The length of the CDR3 is 13 residues. Germline loops: CDR1 SNHLY, CDR2 FYNNEI. Trimming took 8 bases from V and 4 from J, leaving 13 bases between them.

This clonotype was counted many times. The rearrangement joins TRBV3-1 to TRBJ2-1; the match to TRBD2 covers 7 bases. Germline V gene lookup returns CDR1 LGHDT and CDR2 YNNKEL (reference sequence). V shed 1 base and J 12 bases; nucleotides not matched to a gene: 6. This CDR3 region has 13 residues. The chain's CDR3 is CASSQASTGGQFF. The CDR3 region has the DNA TGTGCCAGCAGCCAAGCTTCGACGGGGGGGCAGTTCTTC.

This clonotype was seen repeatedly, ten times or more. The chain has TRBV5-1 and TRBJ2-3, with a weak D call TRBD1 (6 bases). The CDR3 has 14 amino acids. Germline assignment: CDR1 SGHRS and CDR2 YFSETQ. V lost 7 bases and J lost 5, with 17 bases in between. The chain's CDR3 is CASSKTGYGDTQYF. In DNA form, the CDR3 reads TGCGCCAGCTCTAAGACAGGTTATGGAGATACGCAGTATTTT.

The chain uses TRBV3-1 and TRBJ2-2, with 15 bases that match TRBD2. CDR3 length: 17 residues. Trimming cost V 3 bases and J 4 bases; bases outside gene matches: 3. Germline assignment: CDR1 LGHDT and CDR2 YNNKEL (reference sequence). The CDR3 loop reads CASSHGLAGGVTGELFF. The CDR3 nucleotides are TGTGCCAGCAGCCATGGACTAGCGGGGGGGGTCACCGGGGAGCTGTTTTTT.